The 23 T cell receptor beta chains presented below share a single source sample, sequenced in a study of blood T cell repertoires in COVID-19. Method: immunoSEQ multiplex PCR; TCRdb's copy keeps in-frame clones and lacks some. The table has about 100,000 clones, roughly nine tenths seen once. The sample was peripheral blood. The receptors here all came from a human donor in a cohort sampled during active COVID-19.

The chain couples TRBV6-2 or TRBV6-3 to TRBJ1-2; 10 bases are shared with TRBD1. The germline V gene encodes CDR1 MNHEY and CDR2 SVGEGT. Germline trimming cut 2 bases from V and 0 bases from J; bases unmatched to any gene: 0. The CDR3 consists of 15 residues. CDR3 DNA: TGTGCCAGCAGTTACGGGACAGGGGCTAACTATGGCTACACCTTC. Protein product: CASSYGTGANYGYTF.

The chain joins TRBV28 to TRBJ2-1; D is undetermined. The CDR3 covers 11 residues. Trimming left V 5 bases short and J 9 bases short, with 8 bases between. Per germline, CDR1 MDHEN and CDR2 SYDVKM. In DNA form, the CDR3 reads TGTGCCAGCAGTACACCTTTTGAGCAGTTCTTC. This encodes CASSTPFEQFF.

A word on this clone: Germline and junction disagree at one end, which may indicate a read error. V usage is TRBV7-7 and J usage is TRBJ2-3; 14 bases match TRBD2. The V gene's germline CDR1 is SSHAT and CDR2 FNYEAQ (reference sequence). The CDR3 runs 15 residues. This CDR3 reads CASSVGTSGGDTQYF. The CDR3 DNA follows: TGTGCTAGCAGCGTAGGGACTAGCGGGGGAGATACGCAGTATTTT.

The rearrangement joins TRBV28 to TRBJ2-7; 14 nucleotides line up with TRBD2. The CDR3 has 15 amino acids. J gave up 7 bases and V 5 bases, and 7 bases lay outside the gene matches. Germline CDR1 and CDR2: MDHEN and SYDVKM. CDR3: CASSPRTSGGNEQYF. The DNA for the CDR3 is TGTGCCAGCAGTCCTCGGACTAGCGGGGGGAATGAGCAGTACTTC.

This chain uses TRBV4-1 with TRBJ1-2; tentatively, D is TRBD1 (5 bases). The CDR3 extends over 15 amino acids. CDR1 and CDR2 from the germline V gene are MGHRA and YSYEKL. Trimming removed 2 bases at V and 1 base at J, with 11 bases between. DNA of the CDR3: TGCGCCAGCAGCCAAAGTCCAGGGAATAACTATGGCTACACCTTC. Protein: CASSQSPGNNYGYTF.

This chain joins TRBV28 and TRBJ2-1, with D unresolved. The CDR3 runs 11 residues. Looked up from germline, CDR1 is MDHEN and CDR2 is SYDVKM. V gave up 3 bases and J gave up 9 bases, with 6 bases separating them. This CDR3 reads CASSLRSEQFF. The CDR3 nucleotides are TGTGCCAGCAGTTTGAGGTCTGAGCAGTTCTTC.

This clone was counted once. This rearrangement joins TRBV27 to TRBJ1-2; 8 bases align to TRBD1. Germline V lookup: CDR1 MNHEY, CDR2 SMNVEV (reference sequence). V was pared by 6 bases and J by 8 bases, with 11 bases of the junction left unmatched. The CDR3 has 14 residues. The CDR3 protein is CASRPDREFGGYTF. The CDR3 region has the DNA TGTGCCAGCAGACCGGACAGGGAGTTTGGAGGCTACACCTTC.

The V gene is TRBV7-8, the J gene TRBJ2-7, with 12 bases aligning to TRBD2. J lost 5 bases, V lost 4 bases, and 6 bases had no gene match. Germline values: CDR1 SGHVS, CDR2 FQNEAQ. The CDR3 is 15 residues long. The CDR3 region has the DNA TGTGCCAGCAGCTCATCGACTAGCGGGAGACACGAGCAGTACTTC. Translating gives CASSSSTSGRHEQYF.

The chain has TRBV5-4 and TRBJ1-2, with D possibly TRBD1 on 5 matching bases. Trimming cost V 3 bases and J 2 bases, with 17 bases left between them. The CDR3 runs 16 residues. The germline V gene has CDR1 SGHNT and CDR2 YYREEE (reference sequence). CDR3 sequence reads: CASSSVPGIANYGYTF. As DNA, the CDR3 is TGTGCCAGCAGCTCGGTCCCAGGGATCGCCAACTATGGCTACACCTTC.

This clone was counted a single time. V usage is TRBV5-6 and J usage is TRBJ1-1; TRBD1 is a possible D gene (6 bases). Deletions cut 0 bases from V and 0 bases from J, with 18 bases between. Germline CDR1 and CDR2: SGHDT and YYEEEE. The CDR3 sequence is 18 residues long. CDR3 DNA: TGTGCCAGCAGCTTGGGGACAGCCCTCCTTTTAATGAACACTGAAGCTTTCTTT. It translates to CASSLGTALLLMNTEAFF.

The rearrangement links TRBV4-2 to TRBJ2-3; the match to TRBD2 covers 8 bases. V shed 0 bases, J shed 6 bases, and the junction held 8 bases outside the gene matches. This CDR3 contains 16 residues. Germline CDR1 and CDR2: LGHNA and YNFKEQ. The CDR3 loop reads CASSQDFSGGADTQYF. CDR3 in DNA: TGTGCCAGCAGCCAAGATTTTTCGGGGGGGGCGGATACGCAGTATTTT.

The chain carries TRBV2 and TRBJ2-2; 11 bases map to TRBD2. The CDR3 consists of 15 residues. With 7 bases clipped from V and 6 bases from J, the junction kept 7 bases outside the gene matches. Looked up from germline, CDR1 is SNHLY and CDR2 is FYNNEI. The CDR3 here is CASTSGRPNPGELFF. The CDR3 bases are TGTGCCAGCACTAGCGGGAGGCCTAATCCCGGGGAGCTGTTTTTT. Looking up the rest from reference TRBV2 and TRBJ2-2 gives the full variable domain: EPEVTQTPSHQVTQMGQEVILRCVPISNHLYFYWYRQILGQKVEFLVSFYNNEISEKSEIFDDQFSVERPDGSNFTLKIRSTKLEDSAMYFCASTSGRPNPGELFFGEGSRLTVL.

The rearrangement links TRBV6-2 or TRBV6-3 to TRBJ2-1; TRBD2 matches at 8 bases. Germline V gene lookup returns CDR1 MNHEY and CDR2 SVGEGT. Trimming cost V 2 bases and J 8 bases; bases outside gene matches: 14. This CDR3 region has 17 residues. In DNA form, the CDR3 reads TGTGCCAGCAGTTACCCGGCCCGTGTCGGGGGGGGGTATGAGCAGTTCTTC. Translated: CASSYPARVGGGYEQFF.

CDR3 bases: TGTGCCAGCAGCTCCGGACAGGGAGACTCTGGAAACACCATATATTTT. Amino acid sequence: CASSSGQGDSGNTIYF. V usage is TRBV7-3 and J usage is TRBJ1-3; 8 nucleotides match TRBD1. This CDR3 contains 16 residues. The V gene end was trimmed by 4 bases and the J gene end by 0 bases; junction bases not matched to a gene: 5. The germline gives CDR1 SGHTA, CDR2 FQGTGA.

The gene calls are TRBV28 and TRBJ1-5; no definite D call. V lost 4 bases, J lost 6 bases, and 4 bases lay in between. The CDR3 totals 11 residues. The germline gives CDR1 MDHEN, CDR2 SYDVKM. The CDR3 region has the DNA TGTGCCAGCAGTTCCGGTCAGCCCCAGCATTTT. Amino acids: CASSSGQPQHF. The complete variable domain, with remaining parts taken from reference TRBV28 and TRBJ1-5, reads DVKVTQSSRYLVKRTGEKVFLECVQDMDHENMFWYRQDPGLGLRLIYFSYDVKMKEKGDIPEGYSVSREKKERFSLILESASTNQTSMYLCASSSGQPQHFGDGTRLSIL.

V gene TRBV6-5 combines with J gene TRBJ1-6, with a weak D call TRBD1 (6 bases). CDR3 length equals 15 residues. Germline V gives CDR1 MNHEY, CDR2 SVGAGI. V lost 0 bases and J lost 6, with 9 bases in between. The CDR3 DNA reads as TGTGCCAGCAGTTACTCAGGGGGAGTTAATTCACCCCTCCACTTT. It translates to CASSYSGGVNSPLHF.

The gene calls are TRBV19 and TRBJ2-2; 9 bases are a match to TRBD1. Germline loops: CDR1 LNHDA, CDR2 SQIVND (reference sequence). This CDR3 comprises 15 residues. Losses at the gene ends were 7 bases for V and 5 bases for J; bases not matched to a gene: 8. The CDR3 DNA is TGTGCCAGTACCGCCGGACAGGGGTGGACCGGGGAGCTGTTTTTT. Translation gives CASTAGQGWTGELFF.

The V and J genes are TRBV6-5 and TRBJ1-6; 9 nucleotides match TRBD1. The CDR3 has 15 residues. Germline loops: CDR1 MNHEY, CDR2 SVGAGI. The V gene end was trimmed by 7 bases and the J gene end by 8 bases; junction bases not matched to a gene: 9. This CDR3 reads CASITGTGRHSPLHF. CDR3 DNA: TGTGCCAGCATCACAGGGACAGGGCGGCATTCACCCCTCCACTTT.

The J gene is TRBJ2-1, the V gene TRBV4-2; 10 bases line up with TRBD2. After removal of 6 bases from V and 8 bases from J, the junction contained 7 bases not matched to a gene. From germline, CDR1 is LGHNA and CDR2 YNFKEQ. The CDR3 runs to 14 residues. The CDR3 DNA reads TGTGCCAGCAGTATGGGGACTAGCGTGTATGAGCAGTTCTTC. It encodes CASSMGTSVYEQFF.

The chain recombines TRBV24-1 with TRBJ1-2; no clear D. There are 14 residues in the CDR3. The germline gives CDR1 KGHDR, CDR2 SFDVKD. The V end was cut by 7 bases, the J end by 5 bases, with 16 bases between. CDR3 protein: CATRASGEPYGYTF. In DNA form, the CDR3 reads TGTGCCACCAGGGCGTCAGGTGAACCGTATGGCTACACCTTC.

V is TRBV19 and J is TRBJ2-7; D is uncertain. Deletions cut 6 bases from V and 0 bases from J, with 9 bases between. CDR1 is LNHDA and CDR2 is SQIVND in the germline V gene (reference sequence). The CDR3 is 13 amino acids. CDR3 loop: CASRSPNSYEQYF. In nucleotides, the CDR3 is TGTGCCAGTAGGTCCCCCAACTCCTACGAGCAGTACTTC. Based on the CDR3 plus reference TRBV19 and TRBJ2-7, the full variable domain is DGGITQSPKYLFRKEGQNVTLSCEQNLNHDAMYWYRQDPGQGLRLIYYSQIVNDFQKGDIAEGYSVSREKKESFPLTVTSAQKNPTAFYLCASRSPNSYEQYFGPGTRLTVT.

The V and J genes are TRBV7-6 and TRBJ2-3, with 7 bases fitting TRBD2. V dropped 6 bases and J dropped 4; count of bases not matched to a gene: 13. The CDR3 is 16 amino acids. CDR1 SGHVS and CDR2 FNYEAQ come from the germline V gene. DNA for the CDR3: TGTGCCAGCAGTCCAAGCGGGATAGTTGTCGCAGATACGCAGTATTTT. Translating gives CASSPSGIVVADTQYF. Filled out from reference TRBV7-6 and TRBJ2-3, the complete variable domain reads GAGVSQSPRYKVTKRGQDVALRCDPISGHVSLYWYRQALGQGPEFLTYFNYEAQQDKSGLPNDRFSAERPEGSISTLTIQRTEQRDSAMYRCASSPSGIVVADTQYFGPGTRLTVL.

This clone was picked up one time. This sequence joins TRBV5-5 and TRBJ1-2; the D is unclear. Germline-derived CDR1 and CDR2 are SGHKS and YYEKEE (reference sequence). Trimming removed 0 bases from V and 3 bases from J, with 12 bases in between. The CDR3 covers 15 residues. CDR3 sequence: CASSLAGQVDYGYTF. CDR3 sequence (DNA): TGTGCCAGCAGCTTGGCTGGCCAGGTAGACTATGGCTACACCTTC.